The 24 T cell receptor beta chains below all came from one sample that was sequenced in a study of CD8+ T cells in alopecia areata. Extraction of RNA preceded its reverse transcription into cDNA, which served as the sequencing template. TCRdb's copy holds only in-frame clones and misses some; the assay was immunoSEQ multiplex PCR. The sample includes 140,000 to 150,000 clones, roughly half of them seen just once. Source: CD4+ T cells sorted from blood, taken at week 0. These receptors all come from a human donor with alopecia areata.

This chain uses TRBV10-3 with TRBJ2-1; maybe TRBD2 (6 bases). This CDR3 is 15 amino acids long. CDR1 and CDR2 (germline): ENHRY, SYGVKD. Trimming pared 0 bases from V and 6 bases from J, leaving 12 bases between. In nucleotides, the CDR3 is TGTGCCATCAGTGAGTCGGGACTCCCAGTCAATGAGCAGTTCTTC. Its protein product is CAISESGLPVNEQFF.

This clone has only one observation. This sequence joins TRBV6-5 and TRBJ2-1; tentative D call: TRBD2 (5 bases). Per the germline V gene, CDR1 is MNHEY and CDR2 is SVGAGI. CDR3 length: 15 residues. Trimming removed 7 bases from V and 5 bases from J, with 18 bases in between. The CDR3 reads CASTAIRGYNNEQFF. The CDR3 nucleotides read TGTGCCAGCACCGCGATCCGGGGATACAACAATGAGCAGTTCTTC.

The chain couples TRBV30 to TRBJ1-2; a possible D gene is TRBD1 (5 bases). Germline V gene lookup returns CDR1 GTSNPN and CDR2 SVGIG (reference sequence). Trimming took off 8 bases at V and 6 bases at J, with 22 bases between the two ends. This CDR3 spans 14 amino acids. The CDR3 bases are TGTGCCGGGGACCCCGGCTGGTCCAGGCATGGCTACACCTTC. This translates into CAGDPGWSRHGYTF.

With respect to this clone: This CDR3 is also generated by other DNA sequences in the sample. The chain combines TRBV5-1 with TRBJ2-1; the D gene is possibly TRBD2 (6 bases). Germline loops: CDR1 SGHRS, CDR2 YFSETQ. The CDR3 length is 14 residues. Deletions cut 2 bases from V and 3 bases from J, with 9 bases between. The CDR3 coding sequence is TGCGCCAGCAGCTTAGCGGGTAGCTACAATGAGCAGTTCTTC. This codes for CASSLAGSYNEQFF.

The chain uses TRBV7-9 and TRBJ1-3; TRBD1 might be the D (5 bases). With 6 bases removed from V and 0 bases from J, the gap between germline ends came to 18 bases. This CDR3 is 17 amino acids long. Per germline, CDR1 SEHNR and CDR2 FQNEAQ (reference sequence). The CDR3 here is CASRRGSGYNSGNTIYF. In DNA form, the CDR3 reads TGTGCCAGCAGGAGGGGATCGGGGTACAACTCTGGAAACACCATATATTTT.

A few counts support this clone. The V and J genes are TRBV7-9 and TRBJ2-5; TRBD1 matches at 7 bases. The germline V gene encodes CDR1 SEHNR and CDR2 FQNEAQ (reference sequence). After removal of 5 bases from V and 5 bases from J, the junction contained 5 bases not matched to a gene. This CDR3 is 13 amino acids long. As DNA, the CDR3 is TGTGCCAGCAGCCGAGGACAGGCGGAGACCCAGTACTTC. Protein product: CASSRGQAETQYF.

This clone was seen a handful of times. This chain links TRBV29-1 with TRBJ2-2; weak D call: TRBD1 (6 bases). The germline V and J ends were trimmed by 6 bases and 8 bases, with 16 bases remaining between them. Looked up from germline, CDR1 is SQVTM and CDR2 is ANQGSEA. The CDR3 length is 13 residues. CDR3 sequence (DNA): TGCAGCGTCAGAGGGGGAGCCTCGGGGGAGCTGTTTTTT. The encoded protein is CSVRGGASGELFF.

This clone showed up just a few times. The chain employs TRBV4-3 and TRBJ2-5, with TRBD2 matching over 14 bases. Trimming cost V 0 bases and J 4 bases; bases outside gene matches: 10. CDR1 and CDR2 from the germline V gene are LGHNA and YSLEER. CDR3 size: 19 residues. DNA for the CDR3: TGCGCCAGCAGCCAAGATCTCACCGGGACTAGCGGGAGAAGAGAGACCCAGTACTTC. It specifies CASSQDLTGTSGRRETQYF.

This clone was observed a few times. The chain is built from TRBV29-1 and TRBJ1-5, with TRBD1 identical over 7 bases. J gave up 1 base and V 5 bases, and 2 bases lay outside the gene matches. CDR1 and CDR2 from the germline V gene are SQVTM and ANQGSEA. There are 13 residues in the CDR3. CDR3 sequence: CSVKTGSNQPQHF. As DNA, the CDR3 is TGCAGCGTTAAGACAGGGAGCAATCAGCCCCAGCATTTT.

In DNA, the CDR3 is TGTGCCAGCAGCTTGGGTGGAGATGACTATGGCTACACCTTC. This gives the protein CASSLGGDDYGYTF. The rearrangement joins TRBV7-2 to TRBJ1-2; D gene unclear. Looked up from germline, CDR1 is SGHTA and CDR2 is FQGNSA. The CDR3 covers 14 residues. Trimming left V 3 bases short and J 3 bases short, with 11 bases between.

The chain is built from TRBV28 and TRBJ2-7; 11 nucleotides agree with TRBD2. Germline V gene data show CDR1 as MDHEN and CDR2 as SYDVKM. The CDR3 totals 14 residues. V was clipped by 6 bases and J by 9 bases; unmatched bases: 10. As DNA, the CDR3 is TGTGCCAGCAGGAGTCGACTAGCGGGAAGCGGGCAGTACTTC. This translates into CASRSRLAGSGQYF.

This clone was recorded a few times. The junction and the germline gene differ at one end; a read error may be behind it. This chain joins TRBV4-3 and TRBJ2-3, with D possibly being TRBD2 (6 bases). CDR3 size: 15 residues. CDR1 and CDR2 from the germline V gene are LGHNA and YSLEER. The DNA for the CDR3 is TGCGCCAGCAGCCAAGATGTCGGGGTAGCGGTCCCTATGGGGTTT. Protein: CASSQDVGVAVPMGF.

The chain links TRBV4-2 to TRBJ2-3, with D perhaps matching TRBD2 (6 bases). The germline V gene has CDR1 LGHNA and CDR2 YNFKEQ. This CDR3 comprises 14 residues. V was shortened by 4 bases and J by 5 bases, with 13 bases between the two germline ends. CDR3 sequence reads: CASSRRRRGDTQYF. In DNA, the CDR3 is TGTGCCAGCAGCCGACGGAGGCGGGGAGATACGCAGTATTTT.

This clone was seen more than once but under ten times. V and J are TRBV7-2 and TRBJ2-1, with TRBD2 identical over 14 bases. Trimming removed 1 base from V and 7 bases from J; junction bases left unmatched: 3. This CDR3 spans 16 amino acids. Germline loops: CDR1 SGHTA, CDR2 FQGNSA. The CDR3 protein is CASSLVGTSGRNEQFF. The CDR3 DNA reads TGTGCCAGCAGCTTAGTGGGGACTAGCGGGAGAAATGAGCAGTTCTTC. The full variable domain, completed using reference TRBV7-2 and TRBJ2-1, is GAGVSQSPSNKVTEKGKDVELRCDPISGHTALYWYRQSLGQGLEFLIYFQGNSAPDKSGLPSDRFSAERTGGSVSTLTIQRTQQEDSAVYLCASSLVGTSGRNEQFFGPGTRLTVL.

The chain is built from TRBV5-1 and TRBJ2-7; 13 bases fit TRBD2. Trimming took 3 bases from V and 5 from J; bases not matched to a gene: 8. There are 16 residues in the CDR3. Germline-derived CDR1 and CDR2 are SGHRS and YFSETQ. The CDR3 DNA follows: TGCGCCAGCAGCTACACAGGACTAGCGGGAGCGGACGAGCAGTACTTC. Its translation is CASSYTGLAGADEQYF.

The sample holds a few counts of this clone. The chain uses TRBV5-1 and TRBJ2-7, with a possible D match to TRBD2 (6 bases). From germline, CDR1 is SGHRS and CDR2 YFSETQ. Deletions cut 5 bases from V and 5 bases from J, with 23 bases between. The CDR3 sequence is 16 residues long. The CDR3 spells CASRPSAGLKVNEQYF. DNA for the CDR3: TGCGCCAGCAGACCCTCCGCGGGGTTGAAGGTTAACGAGCAGTACTTC.

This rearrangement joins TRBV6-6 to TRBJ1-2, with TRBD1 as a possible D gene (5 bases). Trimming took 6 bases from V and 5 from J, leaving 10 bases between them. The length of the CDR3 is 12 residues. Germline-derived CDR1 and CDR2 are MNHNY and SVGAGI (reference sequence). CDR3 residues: CASRTDSYGYTF. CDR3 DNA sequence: TGTGCCAGCAGGACCGACAGTTATGGCTACACCTTC.

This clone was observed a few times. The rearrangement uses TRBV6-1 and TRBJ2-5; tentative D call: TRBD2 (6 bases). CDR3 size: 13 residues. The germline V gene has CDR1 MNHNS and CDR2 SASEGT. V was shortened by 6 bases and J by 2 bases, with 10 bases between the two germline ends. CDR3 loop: CASRAGFQETQYF. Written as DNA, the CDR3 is TGTGCCAGCAGGGCGGGATTTCAAGAGACCCAGTACTTC.

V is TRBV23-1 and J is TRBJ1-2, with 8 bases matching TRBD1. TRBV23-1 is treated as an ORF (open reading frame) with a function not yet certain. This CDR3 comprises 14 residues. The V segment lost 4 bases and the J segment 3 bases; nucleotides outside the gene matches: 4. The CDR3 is CASSRRDRHYGYTF. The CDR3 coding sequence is TGCGCCAGCAGTCGACGGGACAGGCACTATGGCTACACCTTC.

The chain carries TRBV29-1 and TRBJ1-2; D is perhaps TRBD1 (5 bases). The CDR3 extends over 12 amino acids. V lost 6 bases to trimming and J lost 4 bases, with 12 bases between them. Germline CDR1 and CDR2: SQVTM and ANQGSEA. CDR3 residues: CSVEPGPYGYTF. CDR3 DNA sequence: TGCAGCGTGGAACCGGGACCCTATGGCTACACCTTC.

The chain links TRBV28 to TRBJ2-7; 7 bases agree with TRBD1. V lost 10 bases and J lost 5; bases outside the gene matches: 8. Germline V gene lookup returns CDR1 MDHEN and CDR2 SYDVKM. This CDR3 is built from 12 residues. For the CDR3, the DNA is TGTGCCACCCAAGGGGGCGACCACGAGCAGTACTTC. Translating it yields CATQGGDHEQYF.

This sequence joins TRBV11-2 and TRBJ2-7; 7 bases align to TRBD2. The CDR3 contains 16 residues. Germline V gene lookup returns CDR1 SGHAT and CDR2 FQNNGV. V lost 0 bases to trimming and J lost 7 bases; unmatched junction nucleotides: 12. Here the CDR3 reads CASSLDQTSLSREQYF. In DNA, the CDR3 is TGTGCCAGCAGCTTAGACCAGACTAGCCTCTCTCGGGAGCAGTACTTC.

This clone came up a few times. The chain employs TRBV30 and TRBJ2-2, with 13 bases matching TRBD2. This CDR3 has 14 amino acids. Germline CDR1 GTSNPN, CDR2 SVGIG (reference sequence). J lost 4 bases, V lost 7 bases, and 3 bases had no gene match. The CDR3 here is CALTSGRLTGELFF. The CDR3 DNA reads TGTGCCTTGACTAGCGGGAGGCTCACCGGGGAGCTGTTTTTT.

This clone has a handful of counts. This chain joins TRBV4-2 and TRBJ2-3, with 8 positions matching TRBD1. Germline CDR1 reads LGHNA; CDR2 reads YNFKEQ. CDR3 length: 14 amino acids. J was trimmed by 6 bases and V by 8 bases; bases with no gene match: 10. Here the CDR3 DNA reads TGTGCCAGCTGCCGGGACAGGCATTGGGATACGCAGTATTTT. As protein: CASCRDRHWDTQYF.